The 3 T cell receptor beta chains below all came from one sample that was sequenced in a study of regulatory T cells in long-lasting Graves disease. The time point here: newly diagnosed GD, antithyroid drugs for less than 3 months. From RNA extracted from PBMCs, the TCR library was made. Relying on iRepertoire HTBI primers and Arm-PCR of CDR3 regions, the team built TCR beta libraries. TCRdb used MiXCR to reprocess the multiplex PCR reads, holding one entry per CDR3 protein. In the table there are about 420,000 distinct CDR3 sequences, roughly 15% of which are singletons. The data also belong to a second study, concerning T cells in Graves' hyperthyroidism and ophthalmopathy.

Sample: peripheral blood mononuclear cells (PBMCs), taken at new diagnosis, from a patient treated with antithyroid drugs. The receptors come from a young woman with Graves disease.

This clonotype was counted many times. The chain has TRBV20-1 and TRBJ2-3; a possible D gene is TRBD2 (6 bases). V was shortened by 0 bases and J by 6 bases, with 13 bases between the two germline ends. The CDR3 length is 14 residues. The germline CDR1 and CDR2 sequences are DFQATT and SNEGSKA (reference sequence). The CDR3 is CSARDITGVDTQYF. In nucleotides, the CDR3 is TGCAGTGCTAGAGATATTACGGGAGTGGATACGCAGTATTTT.

In the case of this clonotype: A far larger clone is only one base removed, so a read error is likely. J is TRBJ2-3 and V is TRBV29-1; the match to TRBD2 covers 12 bases. The J call could be wrong; TRBJ2-1 is a better fit for the DNA end. Germline CDR1 SQVTM, CDR2 ANQGSEA. The CDR3 extends over 18 amino acids. The CDR3 DNA sequence: TGCAGCGCTCAAGTCACCGAGGCTAGCGGGAGGGTAGGGAATGAGCAGTTCTTC. Its translation: CSAQVTEASGRVGNEQFF.

At least ten counts were recorded for this clonotype. The chain recombines TRBV20-1 with TRBJ2-1; 8 bases line up with TRBD2. The V gene end was trimmed by 3 bases and the J gene end by 6 bases; junction bases not matched to a gene: 7. CDR1 DFQATT and CDR2 SNEGSKA come from the germline V gene (reference sequence). This CDR3 spans 14 amino acids. CDR3 protein: CSASTGGMRNEQFF. The CDR3 DNA follows: TGCAGTGCTAGTACGGGGGGGATGCGCAATGAGCAGTTCTTC.